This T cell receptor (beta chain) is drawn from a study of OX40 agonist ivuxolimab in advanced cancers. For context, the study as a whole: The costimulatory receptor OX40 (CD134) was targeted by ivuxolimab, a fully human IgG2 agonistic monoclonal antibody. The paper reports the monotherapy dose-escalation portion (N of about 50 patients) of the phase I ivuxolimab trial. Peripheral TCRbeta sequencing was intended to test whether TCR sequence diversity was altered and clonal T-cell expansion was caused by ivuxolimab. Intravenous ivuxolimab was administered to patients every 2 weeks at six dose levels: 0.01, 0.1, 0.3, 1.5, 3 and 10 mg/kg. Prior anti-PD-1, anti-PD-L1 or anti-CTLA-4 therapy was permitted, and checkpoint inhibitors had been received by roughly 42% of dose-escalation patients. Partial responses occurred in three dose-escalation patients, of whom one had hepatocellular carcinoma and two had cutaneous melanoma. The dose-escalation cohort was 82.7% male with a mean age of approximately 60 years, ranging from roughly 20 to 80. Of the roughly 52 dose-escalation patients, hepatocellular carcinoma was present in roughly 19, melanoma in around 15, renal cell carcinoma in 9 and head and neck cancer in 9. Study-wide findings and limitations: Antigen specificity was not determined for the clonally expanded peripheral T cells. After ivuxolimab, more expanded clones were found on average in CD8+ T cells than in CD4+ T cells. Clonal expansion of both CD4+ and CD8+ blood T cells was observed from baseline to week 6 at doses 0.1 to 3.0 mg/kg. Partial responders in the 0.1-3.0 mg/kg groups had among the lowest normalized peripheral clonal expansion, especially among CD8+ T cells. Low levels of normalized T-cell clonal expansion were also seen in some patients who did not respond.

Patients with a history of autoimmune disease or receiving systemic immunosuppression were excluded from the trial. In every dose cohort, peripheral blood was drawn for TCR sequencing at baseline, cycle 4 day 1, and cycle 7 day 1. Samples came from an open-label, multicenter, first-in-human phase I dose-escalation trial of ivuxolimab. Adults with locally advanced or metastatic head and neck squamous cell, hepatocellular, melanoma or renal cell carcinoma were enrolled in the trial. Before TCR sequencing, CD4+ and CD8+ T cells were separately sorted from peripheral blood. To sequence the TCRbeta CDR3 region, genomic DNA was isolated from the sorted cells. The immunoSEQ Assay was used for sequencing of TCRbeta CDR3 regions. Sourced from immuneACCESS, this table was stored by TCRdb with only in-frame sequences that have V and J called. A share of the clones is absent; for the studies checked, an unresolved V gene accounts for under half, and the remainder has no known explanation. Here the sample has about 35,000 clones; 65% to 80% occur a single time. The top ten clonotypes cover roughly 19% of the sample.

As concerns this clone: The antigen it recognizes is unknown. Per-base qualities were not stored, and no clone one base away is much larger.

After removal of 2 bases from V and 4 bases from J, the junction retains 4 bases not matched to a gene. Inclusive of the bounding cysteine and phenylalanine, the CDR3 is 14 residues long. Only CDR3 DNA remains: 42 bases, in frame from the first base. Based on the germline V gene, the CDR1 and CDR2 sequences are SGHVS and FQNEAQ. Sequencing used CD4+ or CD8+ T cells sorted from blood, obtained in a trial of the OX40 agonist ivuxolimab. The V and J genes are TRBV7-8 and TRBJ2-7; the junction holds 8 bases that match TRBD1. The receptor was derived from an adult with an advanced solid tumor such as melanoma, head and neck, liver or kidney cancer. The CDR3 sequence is CASSLPGQGYEQYF. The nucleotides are TGTGCCAGCAGCTTACCCGGACAGGGATACGAGCAGTACTTC.